This T cell receptor beta chain is drawn from a study of CD8 T cells in ankylosing spondylitis. This clonotype was seen ten or more times. No antigen is known for it. TCRdb re-analysed the 5' RACE reads in MiXCR, keeping a single row per CDR3 protein. The sample lists approximately 130,000 distinct CDR3 sequences, over 9.5% occurring once. The CDR3 has 13 amino acids. V lost 7 bases and J lost 4, with 14 bases in between. Per the germline V gene, CDR1 is SGHRS and CDR2 is YFSETQ. Findings and caveats of the study: Matched ankylosing spondylitis synovial fluid reportedly contained a significantly enriched population of disease-linked clones.

The source of this sequence is a female donor with ankylosing spondylitis or in good health (not recorded which). What was sequenced was blood, either unsorted or a sorted T cell fraction (not recorded which). This rearrangement joins TRBV5-1 to TRBJ1-2; possibly TRBD1 for D (6 bases). CDR3 DNA sequence: TGCGCCAGCGGGGGCGGTCTTTCCTATGGCTACACCTTC. Amino acid sequence: CASGGGLSYGYTF.